What follows are 16 T cell receptor beta chains derived from one specimen sequenced in a study of shared clonotypes between healthy human individuals. The assay was immunoSEQ multiplex PCR, and TCRdb's table has in-frame clones only and misses some. The table includes about 960,000 clones, 60% to 85% detected once. The sample consisted of memory CD4+ T cells sorted from blood. Subset here: CD45RA-negative fraction. These TCRs come from a man aged 18 to 35 in good health.

The chain recombines TRBV6-6 with TRBJ2-7; 8 bases align to TRBD2. Losses at the gene ends were 6 bases for V and 7 bases for J; bases not matched to a gene: 5. CDR1 MNHNY and CDR2 SVGAGI come from the germline V gene (reference sequence). CDR3 length equals 12 residues. The CDR3 DNA reads as TGTGCCAGCAGGGCCGGGGGGGGTGAGCAGTACTTC. Translating it yields CASRAGGGEQYF.

V usage is TRBV10-3 and J usage is TRBJ2-3, with TRBD2 identical over 8 bases. V dropped 7 bases and J dropped 7; count of bases not matched to a gene: 7. The CDR3 loop spans 13 amino acids. Looked up from germline, CDR1 is ENHRY and CDR2 is SYGVKD. CDR3: CAITSGSSNTQYF. In nucleotides, the CDR3 is TGTGCCATCACTAGCGGGTCTTCGAATACGCAGTATTTT.

This clone came up once. The chain recombines TRBV5-1 with TRBJ2-3; tentative D call: TRBD2 (5 bases). The CDR3 has 14 amino acids. V was cut by 3 bases and J by 2 bases, with 10 bases left in between. Germline V lookup: CDR1 SGHRS, CDR2 YFSETQ. The CDR3 is CASSSPGTTDTQYF. The CDR3 region has the DNA TGCGCCAGCAGCTCGCCGGGAACCACAGATACGCAGTATTTT. The full variable domain, with the rest looked up from reference TRBV5-1 and TRBJ2-3, is KAGVTQTPRYLIKTRGQQVTLSCSPISGHRSVSWYQQTPGQGLQFLFEYFSETQRNKGNFPGRFSGRQFSNSRSEMNVSTLELGDSALYLCASSSPGTTDTQYFGPGTRLTVL.

This clone was observed a single time. This chain's CDR3 is CSAQPPGGYTF. The CDR3 DNA follows: TGCAGTGCTCAGCCCCCTGGGGGCTACACCTTC. This chain connects TRBV20-1 to TRBJ1-2; D not resolved. The germline V gene encodes CDR1 DFQATT and CDR2 SNEGSKA (reference sequence). V lost 5 bases and J lost 8, with 12 bases in between. The CDR3 consists of 11 residues.

The chain carries TRBV30 and TRBJ2-1, with D possibly TRBD2 on 5 matching bases. The V gene's germline CDR1 is GTSNPN and CDR2 SVGIG (reference sequence). The CDR3 length is 11 residues. The V and J ends lost 5 bases and 8 bases respectively, with 10 bases between them. CDR3 bases: TGTGCCTGGGAACTAGGAGATGAGCAGTTCTTC. It codes for CAWELGDEQFF.

Concerning this clone itself: A read error is possible here, since a much larger clone lies one base away. This sequence joins TRBV5-4 and TRBJ1-2; no reliable D call. Germline V gene lookup returns CDR1 SGHNT and CDR2 YYREEE (reference sequence). The V end was cut by 0 bases, the J end by 3 bases, with 3 bases between. There are 12 residues in the CDR3. CDR3 protein: CASSLADYGYTF. The CDR3 nucleotides are TGTGCCAGCAGCTTGGCAGACTATGGCTACACCTTC.

The chain is built from TRBV6-1 and TRBJ2-4, with 7 bases identical to TRBD1. This CDR3 spans 15 amino acids. Germline assignment: CDR1 MNHNS and CDR2 SASEGT. V dropped 8 bases and J dropped 3; count of bases not matched to a gene: 10. CDR3 sequence (DNA): TGTGCCAGCCAGACAGGGCCCTTAGACAAAAACATTCAGTACTTC. Translated, it gives CASQTGPLDKNIQYF.

The chain has TRBV28 and TRBJ2-1; 9 nucleotides agree with TRBD2. The CDR3 is made up of 16 amino acids. The V segment lost 5 bases and the J segment 8 bases; nucleotides outside the gene matches: 13. Germline V gene sequence: CDR1 MDHEN, CDR2 SYDVKM. The CDR3 sequence: CASSPPTAGGGDEQFF. The CDR3 DNA reads TGTGCCAGCAGTCCTCCCACAGCGGGGGGAGGGGATGAGCAGTTCTTC.

The V and J genes are TRBV7-3 and TRBJ1-1; no firm D call. The CDR3 is made up of 13 amino acids. Germline V lookup: CDR1 SGHTA, CDR2 FQGTGA. V lost 2 bases and J 1 base, leaving 5 bases between the germline ends. CDR3: CASSLGSNTEAFF. In DNA form, the CDR3 reads TGTGCCAGCAGCTTAGGCTCGAACACTGAAGCTTTCTTT.

About this clone: This specimen includes other DNA sequences encoding the same CDR3. The V gene is TRBV5-4, the J gene TRBJ2-7; the D is unclear. Trimming took off 1 base at V and 3 bases at J, with 5 bases between the two ends. The CDR3 is 12 amino acids. CDR1 SGHNT and CDR2 YYREEE come from the germline V gene (reference sequence). CDR3 in amino acids: CASSLSGYEQYF. Here the CDR3 DNA reads TGTGCCAGCAGCTTGTCAGGCTACGAGCAGTACTTC.

V is TRBV7-8 and J is TRBJ2-7, with unresolved D. The CDR3 is 14 amino acids. V shed 1 base and J shed 4 bases, with 11 bases lying between them. Looked up from germline, CDR1 is SGHVS and CDR2 is FQNEAQ. CDR3 in DNA: TGTGCCAGCAGCTTAGATTCTGCGAGTTACGAGCAGTACTTC. Its protein product is CASSLDSASYEQYF.

The chain combines TRBV9 with TRBJ1-3; D is perhaps TRBD1 (5 bases). From germline, CDR1 is SGDLS and CDR2 YYNGEE. Trimming took off 2 bases at V and 6 bases at J, with 15 bases between the two ends. This CDR3 spans 15 amino acids. CDR3 sequence reads: CASSVNAGTANTIYF. In DNA form, the CDR3 reads TGTGCCAGCAGCGTGAATGCGGGGACGGCAAACACCATATATTTT.

This clone has more than one count but fewer than ten. The rearrangement links TRBV10-3 to TRBJ2-5; the D call may be TRBD1 or TRBD2 (5 bases each). The CDR3 consists of 15 residues. V was shortened by 4 bases and J by 5 bases, with 17 bases between the two germline ends. CDR1 and CDR2 (germline): ENHRY, SYGVKD. In nucleotides, the CDR3 is TGTGCCATCAGTGCTGGGGACCTTCAAAGGGAGACCCAGTACTTC. This encodes CAISAGDLQRETQYF.

This chain links TRBV11-3 with TRBJ1-1, with D unresolved. CDR1 and CDR2 from the germline V gene are SGHNT and YENEEA. V lost 3 bases and J 2 bases, leaving 7 bases between the germline ends. The CDR3 spans 13 residues. The CDR3 is CASSFKSNTEAFF. Here the CDR3 DNA reads TGTGCCAGCAGCTTTAAAAGTAACACTGAAGCTTTCTTT.

This chain connects TRBV7-2 to TRBJ1-1; the D gene is possibly TRBD1 (5 bases). Germline values: CDR1 SGHTA, CDR2 FQGNSA. CDR3 size: 14 residues. Trimming took 5 bases from V and 0 from J, leaving 10 bases between them. CDR3 in DNA: TGTGCCAGCAGCCGGGGACGTTTGAACACTGAAGCTTTCTTT. Amino acid sequence: CASSRGRLNTEAFF. Filled out from reference TRBV7-2 and TRBJ1-1, the complete variable domain reads GAGVSQSPSNKVTEKGKDVELRCDPISGHTALYWYRQSLGQGLEFLIYFQGNSAPDKSGLPSDRFSAERTGGSVSTLTIQRTQQEDSAVYLCASSRGRLNTEAFFGQGTRLTVV.

This clone was detected only a few times. The CDR3 sequence is CASSPRTGKNTEAFF. The CDR3 region has the DNA TGTGCCAGCAGCCCCAGGACTGGGAAGAACACTGAAGCTTTCTTT. V is TRBV7-9 and J is TRBJ1-1; D unclear. Germline lookup yields CDR1 SEHNR and CDR2 FQNEAQ (reference sequence). Trimming pared 5 bases from V and 1 base from J, leaving 14 bases between. The CDR3 loop spans 15 amino acids. Using reference TRBV7-9 and TRBJ1-1 for the parts outside the CDR3, the full variable domain is DTGVSQNPRHKITKRGQNVTFRCDPISEHNRLYWYRQTLGQGPEFLTYFQNEAQLEKSRLLSDRFSAERPKGSFSTLEIQRTEQGDSAMYLCASSPRTGKNTEAFFGQGTRLTVV.